This TCR beta chain was retrieved from a study of OX40 agonist ivuxolimab in advanced cancers. Findings and limits, study-wide: Relative to CD4+, CD8+ T cells held more expanded clones on average. The authors did not determine the antigen specificity of the expanded peripheral T cells.

Per the germline V gene, CDR1 is SGHNT and CDR2 is YENEEA. This CDR3 is 15 amino acids long. V was clipped by 5 bases and J by 1 base, with 13 bases between them. As regards this clone: The antigen is undetermined.

Some clones are missing from TCRdb's copy, which holds only in-frame ones; the method was immunoSEQ multiplex PCR. The table lists tens of thousands of clones, around nine tenths of them singletons, with 2% to 3% in the top ten. The V and J genes are TRBV11-3 and TRBJ2-3; perhaps D is TRBD1 or TRBD2 (6 bases each). This specimen was CD4+ or CD8+ T cells sorted from blood, taken in a trial of the OX40 agonist ivuxolimab. The sequence was collected from an adult with an advanced solid tumor such as melanoma, head and neck, liver or kidney cancer. The CDR3 reads CASSLYREGTDTQYF. CDR3 bases: TGTGCCAGCAGCCTCTACAGGGAGGGCACAGATACGCAGTATTTT.